This T cell receptor (beta chain) was recovered during a study of control samples from healthy donors and cancer patients. The table came from immunoSEQ multiplex PCR; TCRdb's copy has only in-frame clones and leaves some out. The sample includes about 89,000 clones, 86% of them seen just once. This CDR3 is built from 14 residues. Germline CDR1 and CDR2: SGHDT and YYEEEE. The V gene lost 0 bases and the J gene lost 4 bases, with 8 bases spanning the gap. This receptor was identified in a man aged 30 to 39 in good health. The sample taken for sequencing was blood. The V and J genes are TRBV5-6 and TRBJ2-1, with no clear D. CDR3 sequence (DNA): TGTGCCAGCAGCTTGGTAGTGGAATACAATGAGCAGTTCTTC. Translated, it gives CASSLVVEYNEQFF.